A single TCR beta chain is shown here with its context. Its antigen is not identified. TCRdb passed the reads through MiXCR, listing each CDR3 protein once. The sample carries roughly 500,000 distinct CDR3 sequences, about 11% recorded once. This sample stems from a study of T cell repertoires in cytomegalovirus infection. As for the study in general: CMV infection plus the matching HLA type was flagged by public TCR beta signatures.

The CDR3 loop spans 16 amino acids. Germline loops: CDR1 LNHDA, CDR2 SQIVND (reference sequence). V was pared by 6 bases and J by 0 bases, with 7 bases of the junction left unmatched. Whole-study results and caveats: What dominated the ex vivo response were HLA-C-restricted CMV-specific TCR beta clonotypes. Frequencies of public TCR beta families were cumulated, and this identified carriers of CMV plus the relevant HLA.

The sequence was collected from a human donor in good health (CMV status not recorded). Some clones in this sample may be carry-over from other donors' samples. V usage is TRBV19 and J usage is TRBJ1-1; 10 bases line up with TRBD1. Material: PBMCs. Here the CDR3 DNA reads TGTGCCAGTAGGGGACAGGGGTTGGTCATGAACACTGAAGCTTTCTTT. Protein product: CASRGQGLVMNTEAFF.